This T cell receptor beta chain was sequenced for a study of regulatory T cells in long-lasting Graves disease. The CDR3 contains 15 residues. Germline CDR1 reads SGHAT; CDR2 reads FQNNGV. V was cut by 6 bases and J by 5 bases, with 20 bases left in between. Combining iRepertoire HTBI primers with Arm-PCR of CDR3 regions, the authors built TCR beta libraries. TCRdb reprocessed the multiplex PCR reads with MiXCR, giving one entry per CDR3 protein. The sample has hundreds of thousands of distinct CDR3 sequences, around 17% seen once. Time point in this sample: newly diagnosed GD, antithyroid drugs for less than 3 months. Researchers made the TCR library from RNA that was extracted from PBMCs. All patients originated from an endocrinology department located in Xi'an, China. With regard to this clonotype: What it binds is not known.

Whole-study results and caveats: Persistent disease samples used TRBV28, TRBJ1-2 and TRBJ2-5 preferentially.

The same sample was also studied in work on T cells in Graves' hyperthyroidism and ophthalmopathy.

Sequencing was performed on peripheral blood mononuclear cells (PBMCs), taken at new diagnosis, from a patient treated with antithyroid drugs. This receptor was taken from a woman under 40 with Graves disease. The V and J genes are TRBV11-2 and TRBJ2-7, with D perhaps TRBD2 (6 bases). CDR3 residues: CASSPSAGTGDEQYF. CDR3 DNA sequence: TGTGCCAGCAGTCCTAGCGCGGGGACCGGGGACGAGCAGTACTTC.